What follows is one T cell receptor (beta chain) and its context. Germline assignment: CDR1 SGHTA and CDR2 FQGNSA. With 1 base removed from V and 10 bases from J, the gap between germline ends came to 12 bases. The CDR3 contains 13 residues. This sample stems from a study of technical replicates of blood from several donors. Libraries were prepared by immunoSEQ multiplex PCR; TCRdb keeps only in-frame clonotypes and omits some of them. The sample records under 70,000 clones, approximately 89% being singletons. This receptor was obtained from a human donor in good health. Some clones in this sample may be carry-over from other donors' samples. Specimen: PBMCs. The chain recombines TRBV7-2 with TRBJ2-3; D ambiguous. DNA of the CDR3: TGTGCCAGCAGCTTAGACAGAGAGCTTGCGCAGTATTTT. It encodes CASSLDRELAQYF. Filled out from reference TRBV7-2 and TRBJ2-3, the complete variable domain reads GAGVSQSPSNKVTEKGKDVELRCDPISGHTALYWYRQSLGQGLEFLIYFQGNSAPDKSGLPSDRFSAERTGGSVSTLTIQRTQQEDSAVYLCASSLDRELAQYFGPGTRLTVL.